The present TCR beta chain was sequenced within a study of blood T cell repertoires in COVID-19. V lost 2 bases and J lost 2, with 8 bases in between. The CDR3 totals 13 residues. Germline values: CDR1 SGHRS, CDR2 YFSETQ. Here immunoSEQ multiplex PCR was the method, and the copy in TCRdb shows in-frame clones only, minus some. The sample comprises about 200,000 clones, roughly 85% of which are singletons, and roughly 2.6% rests with the top ten. This clone was seen a single time. This TCR came from a woman in her 40s with active or convalescent COVID-19. Source material: peripheral blood. V usage is TRBV5-1 and J usage is TRBJ2-7; no clear D gene. For the CDR3, the DNA is TGCGCCAGCAGCTTCGGCGCGGCCTACGAGCAGTACTTC. Translated: CASSFGAAYEQYF.